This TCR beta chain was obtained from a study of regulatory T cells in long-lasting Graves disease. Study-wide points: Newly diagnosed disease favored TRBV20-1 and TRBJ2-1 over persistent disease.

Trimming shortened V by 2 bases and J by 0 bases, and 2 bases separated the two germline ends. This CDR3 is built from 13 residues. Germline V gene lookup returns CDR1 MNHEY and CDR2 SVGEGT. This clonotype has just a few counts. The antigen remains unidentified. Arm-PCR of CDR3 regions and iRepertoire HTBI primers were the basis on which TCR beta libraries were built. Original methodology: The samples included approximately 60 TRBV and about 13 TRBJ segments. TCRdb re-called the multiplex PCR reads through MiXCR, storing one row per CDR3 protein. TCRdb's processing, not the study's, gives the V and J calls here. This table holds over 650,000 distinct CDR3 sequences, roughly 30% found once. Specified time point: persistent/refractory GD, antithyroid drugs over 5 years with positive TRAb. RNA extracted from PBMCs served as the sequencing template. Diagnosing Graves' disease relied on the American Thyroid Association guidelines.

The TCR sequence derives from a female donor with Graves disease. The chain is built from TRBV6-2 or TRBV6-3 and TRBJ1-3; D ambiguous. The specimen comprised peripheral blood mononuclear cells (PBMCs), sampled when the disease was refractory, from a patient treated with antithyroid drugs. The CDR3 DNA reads TGTGCCAGCAGTTACGGCTCTGGAAACACCATATATTTT. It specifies CASSYGSGNTIYF.